Included here is one TCR beta chain sequence, with context. The sample comes from a study of control samples from healthy donors and cancer patients. Assay used: immunoSEQ multiplex PCR; TCRdb lists only in-frame clones, some missing. The sample has some 170,000 clones, around 96% seen once. The origin of this receptor is a woman in her twenties or thirties in good health. Sample: blood.

CDR3 DNA: TGTGCCATCAGTGAGTCGAGATCCTCATACAATGAGCAGTTCTTC. Residues: CAISESRSSYNEQFF. The V call is TRBV10-3, the J call TRBJ2-1; D not certain. CDR1 and CDR2 from the germline V gene are ENHRY and SYGVKD. V shed 0 bases and J shed 4 bases, with 10 bases lying between them. CDR3 length: 15 amino acids.